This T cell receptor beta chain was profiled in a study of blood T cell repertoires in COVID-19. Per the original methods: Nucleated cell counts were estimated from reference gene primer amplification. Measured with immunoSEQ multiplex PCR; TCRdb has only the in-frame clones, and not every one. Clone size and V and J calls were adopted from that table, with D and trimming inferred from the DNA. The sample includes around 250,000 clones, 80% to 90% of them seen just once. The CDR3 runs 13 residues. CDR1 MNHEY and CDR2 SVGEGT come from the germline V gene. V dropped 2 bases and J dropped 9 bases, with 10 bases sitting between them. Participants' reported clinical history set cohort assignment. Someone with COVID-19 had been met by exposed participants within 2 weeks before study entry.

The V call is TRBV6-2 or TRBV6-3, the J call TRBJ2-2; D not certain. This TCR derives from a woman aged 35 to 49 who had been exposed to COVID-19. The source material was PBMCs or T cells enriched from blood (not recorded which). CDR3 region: CASSYAGIWELFF. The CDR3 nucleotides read TGTGCCAGCAGTTACGCAGGCATTTGGGAGCTGTTTTTT.